This TCR beta chain was observed in a study of PD-L1 blockade in urothelial cancer. Overall study: Patients' histories included 0 to 3 prior chemotherapy regimens. Peripheral blood specimens exhibited a median yield of around 150,000 T cells.

This clone was observed a handful of times. Data came from immunoSEQ multiplex PCR; TCRdb stores just in-frame clones and leaves some out. The data contain approximately 100,000 clones, about nine tenths of them singletons. Between 1 and 8 samples per patient were obtained, pretreatment and on-treatment. The CDR3 spans 14 residues. Losses at the gene ends were 6 bases for V and 7 bases for J; bases not matched to a gene: 8. CDR1 is SGHTA, CDR2 FQGTGA, per germline. Specimen: PBMCs, collected around atezolizumab (anti-PD-L1) treatment. The gene calls are TRBV7-3 and TRBJ2-2; 7 bases line up with TRBD2. The receptor was derived from a woman aged 80 or over with urothelial cancer. DNA for the CDR3: TGTGCCAGCAGTCCAGAGGGGAGGGTCGGGGAGCTGTTTTTT. It yields the protein CASSPEGRVGELFF.